The clone carrying this T cell receptor beta chain was picked up a small number of times. The antigen remains undetermined. This entry belongs to a study of CD8+CD57+ T cells in acquired aplastic anemia. General study points: With respect to CD8+ Simpson's diversity, patients and controls did not differ significantly. Roughly 28 was the count of CD8+ CDR3 sequences that patients shared with controls.

TCR beta VDJ and CDR3 profiling used genomic DNA as template. MiXCR, applied by TCRdb to the reads, yields one record per CDR3 protein. The sample carries under 500,000 distinct CDR3 sequences, over 25% recorded once. Patients picked for sequencing had shown CD8+CD57+ cell expansion detected by flow cytometry. Diagnosis of severe acquired aplastic anemia applied to all patients. All patients were therapy-naive when blood was sampled. The CDR3 covers 13 residues. The germline gives CDR1 KGHDR, CDR2 SFDVKD. Trimming stripped 7 bases from V and 9 bases from J, with 16 bases between. The sequence was collected from a human donor with aplastic anemia. Sequencing was carried out using sorted CD4+, CD8+, or CD8+CD57+ T cells (not recorded which) from PBMCs. V gene TRBV24-1 combines with J gene TRBJ2-3, with D tentatively TRBD2 (6 bases). Here the CDR3 DNA reads TGTGCCACCAGAGCGGGCCCCTCCGAAACGCAGTATTTT. Its translation is CATRAGPSETQYF.